Each of the 6 T cell receptor beta chains below was sequenced from the same sample in a study of blood T cell repertoires in COVID-19. The repertoire was sequenced with immunoSEQ multiplex PCR; TCRdb's copy has only in-frame clones and lacks some. This table holds 30,000 to 40,000 clones, roughly 88% found once. Sequenced material: peripheral blood. The receptors originated from a human donor in a cohort sampled during active COVID-19.

The V gene is TRBV7-2, the J gene TRBJ1-5; a weak D match, TRBD1 (5 bases). The CDR3 spans 18 residues. CDR1 and CDR2 from the germline V gene are SGHTA and FQGNSA. V lost 4 bases, J lost 0 bases, and 19 bases lay in between. Here the CDR3 DNA reads TGTGCCAGCAGCTCTGGCAGGGTAGGAGGGGATAGCAATCAGCCCCAGCATTTT. As protein: CASSSGRVGGDSNQPQHF.

This clone was seen a single time. The chain couples TRBV9 to TRBJ2-7; perhaps TRBD1 as D (6 bases). With 0 bases removed from V and 3 bases from J, the gap between germline ends came to 10 bases. The CDR3 runs to 14 residues. Germline lookup yields CDR1 SGDLS and CDR2 YYNGEE. This chain's CDR3 is CASSVGIQGYEQYF. CDR3 bases: TGTGCCAGCAGCGTAGGGATACAGGGCTACGAGCAGTACTTC.

This chain connects TRBV11-2 to TRBJ1-1; TRBD1 matches at 11 bases. The CDR3 loop spans 14 amino acids. Losses at the gene ends were 1 base for V and 6 bases for J; bases not matched to a gene: 1. Germline CDR1 SGHAT, CDR2 FQNNGV. The CDR3, as DNA: TGTGCCAGCAGCTTAGGGACAGGGGGCCCTGAAGCTTTCTTT. Amino acids: CASSLGTGGPEAFF.

The chain employs TRBV2 and TRBJ2-2, with a possible D match to TRBD1 (6 bases). CDR1 SNHLY and CDR2 FYNNEI come from the germline V gene. V dropped 7 bases and J dropped 0 bases, with 12 bases sitting between them. This CDR3 comprises 15 residues. The chain's CDR3 is CASIPRGSNTGELFF. DNA of the CDR3: TGTGCCAGCATCCCCAGGGGCTCGAACACCGGGGAGCTGTTTTTT.

The rearrangement joins TRBV5-5 to TRBJ2-3; the D is unclear. This CDR3 comprises 15 residues. The germline V gene encodes CDR1 SGHKS and CDR2 YYEKEE (reference sequence). V lost 5 bases and J lost 0, with 13 bases in between. CDR3 nucleotide sequence: TGTGCCAGCAGTTCCGTCCCCTCGAGCACAGATACGCAGTATTTT. It translates to CASSSVPSSTDTQYF.

The chain combines TRBV2 with TRBJ2-3, with 7 bases aligning to TRBD1. The germline CDR1 and CDR2 sequences are SNHLY and FYNNEI. The CDR3 is 14 amino acids. Trimming cost V 7 bases and J 5 bases; bases outside gene matches: 9. The DNA for the CDR3 is TGTGCCAGCATAAGGCAGGGGGTAGGAGATACGCAGTATTTT. Its translation is CASIRQGVGDTQYF. The full variable domain, in which reference TRBV2 and TRBJ2-3 provide the parts outside the CDR3, is EPEVTQTPSHQVTQMGQEVILRCVPISNHLYFYWYRQILGQKVEFLVSFYNNEISEKSEIFDDQFSVERPDGSNFTLKIRSTKLEDSAMYFCASIRQGVGDTQYFGPGTRLTVL.